The 26 T cell receptor beta chains in this list originate from one sample, sequenced in a study of blood T cell repertoires in COVID-19. The assay was immunoSEQ multiplex PCR, and TCRdb's table has in-frame clones only and misses some. Here the sample spans some 100,000 clones, 80% to 90% being singletons. The source material was peripheral blood. These receptors originate from a human donor with acute or convalescent COVID-19. The donor label of this sample is uncertain.

The rearrangement joins TRBV5-1 to TRBJ2-6; tentatively, D is TRBD2 (5 bases). V lost 4 bases and J lost 0, with 8 bases in between. In germline, CDR1 is SGHRS, CDR2 YFSETQ. The CDR3 is 15 amino acids. DNA for the CDR3: TGCGCCAGCAGCGCGGGTGACTCTGGGGCCAACGTCCTGACTTTC. Translating gives CASSAGDSGANVLTF.

The chain joins TRBV5-4 to TRBJ2-6; no reliable D call. V was cut by 0 bases and J by 0 bases, with 4 bases left in between. CDR3 length equals 15 residues. Germline V gene data show CDR1 as SGHNT and CDR2 as YYREEE (reference sequence). The CDR3 spells CASSLDNSGANVLTF. For the CDR3, the DNA is TGTGCCAGCAGCTTGGATAACTCTGGGGCCAACGTCCTGACTTTC.

This rearrangement joins TRBV12-5 to TRBJ1-5; tentative D call: TRBD1 (5 bases). Trimming stripped 1 base from V and 4 bases from J, with 11 bases between. This CDR3 spans 15 amino acids. The germline V gene encodes CDR1 LGHNT and CDR2 FRNRAP. CDR3 loop: CASGLGPTANQPQHF. In DNA, the CDR3 is TGTGCTAGTGGTTTGGGCCCGACAGCGAATCAGCCCCAGCATTTT.

The chain employs TRBV6-5 and TRBJ2-5; D gene unclear. Germline V gene data show CDR1 as MNHEY and CDR2 as SVGAGI. V was pared by 8 bases and J by 1 base, with 11 bases between. This CDR3 has 13 amino acids. CDR3 sequence reads: CASRVRPQETQYF. CDR3 coding DNA: TGTGCCAGCCGGGTCCGGCCCCAAGAGACCCAGTACTTC.

The chain links TRBV12-3 or TRBV12-4 to TRBJ1-2, with D tentatively TRBD1 (6 bases). This CDR3 region has 13 residues. Between the trimmed V and J ends, which lost 6 bases and 5 bases, there was a span of 13 bases. The chain's CDR3 is CASRPTTGYGYTF. CDR3 nucleotides: TGTGCCAGCAGGCCTACAACAGGGTATGGCTACACCTTC.

This chain joins TRBV28 and TRBJ1-6; 7 bases line up with TRBD1. V was clipped by 2 bases and J by 5 bases; unmatched bases: 3. The germline V gene encodes CDR1 MDHEN and CDR2 SYDVKM. The CDR3 length is 15 residues. The CDR3 DNA sequence: TGTGCCAGCAGTTTAGAGGACAGGCATAATTCACCCCTCCACTTT. Amino acids: CASSLEDRHNSPLHF.

The chain uses TRBV29-1 and TRBJ1-3, with no clear D. This CDR3 is 12 amino acids long. V was clipped by 3 bases and J by 0 bases, with 3 bases between them. Germline assignment: CDR1 SQVTM and CDR2 ANQGSEA. The CDR3 bases are TGCAGCGTTGAGAGCTCTGGAAACACCATATATTTT. This gives the protein CSVESSGNTIYF.

The CDR3 DNA follows: TGTGCCAGCAGCCCGGACACTTTCTACGAGCAGTACTTC. Translating gives CASSPDTFYEQYF. The rearrangement uses TRBV7-9 and TRBJ2-7, with a possible D match to TRBD1 (5 bases). V was shortened by 5 bases and J by 3 bases, with 11 bases between the two germline ends. This CDR3 contains 13 residues. Germline V gene data show CDR1 as SEHNR and CDR2 as FQNEAQ (reference sequence).

The CDR3 region has the DNA TGCGCCAGCAGCTTCCCTTACCCGGGACAGGGCGTGGGCTACACCTTC. Translating gives CASSFPYPGQGVGYTF. The rearrangement uses TRBV5-1 and TRBJ1-2; 9 positions match TRBD1. V lost 2 bases and J lost 8; bases outside the gene matches: 13. Germline values: CDR1 SGHRS, CDR2 YFSETQ. There are 16 residues in the CDR3.

The rearrangement uses TRBV12-5 and TRBJ2-2; D not certain. The CDR3 contains 13 residues. V was trimmed by 2 bases and J by 9 bases, leaving 10 bases between them. CDR1 and CDR2 from the germline V gene are LGHNT and FRNRAP. The chain's CDR3 is CASGLIPYWELFF. DNA of the CDR3: TGTGCTAGTGGTTTGATACCGTACTGGGAGCTGTTTTTT.

V gene TRBV11-2 combines with J gene TRBJ2-1, with D unresolved. The V gene lost 5 bases and the J gene lost 7 bases, with 6 bases spanning the gap. Germline V gene sequence: CDR1 SGHAT, CDR2 FQNNGV. This CDR3 spans 11 amino acids. This CDR3 is CASSPFNEQFF. Here the CDR3 DNA reads TGTGCCAGCAGCCCCTTTAATGAGCAGTTCTTC. Full variable domain (outside the CDR3, taken from reference TRBV11-2 and TRBJ2-1): EAGVAQSPRYKIIEKRQSVAFWCNPISGHATLYWYQQILGQGPKLLIQFQNNGVVDDSQLPKDRFSAERLKGVDSTLKIQPAKLEDSAVYLCASSPFNEQFFGPGTRLTVL.

V usage is TRBV7-3 and J usage is TRBJ1-6; TRBD1 matches 7 bases. CDR1 SGHTA and CDR2 FQGTGA come from the germline V gene. V lost 1 base to trimming and J lost 7 bases; unmatched junction nucleotides: 4. This CDR3 has 15 residues. This CDR3 is CASSLNPTGNSPLHF. The CDR3 DNA follows: TGTGCCAGCAGCTTAAACCCGACAGGGAATTCACCCCTCCACTTT.

The chain employs TRBV7-9 and TRBJ1-2, with D perhaps matching TRBD1 (6 bases). Trimming cost V 1 base and J 6 bases, with 12 bases left between them. The germline V gene encodes CDR1 SEHNR and CDR2 FQNEAQ (reference sequence). The CDR3 contains 14 residues. CDR3 in amino acids: CASSLVRRTDGYTF. In DNA form, the CDR3 reads TGTGCCAGCAGCTTAGTAAGGAGGACAGATGGCTACACCTTC.

The chain employs TRBV10-2 and TRBJ1-1; tentative D call: TRBD1 (6 bases). Germline V lookup: CDR1 WSHSY, CDR2 SAAADI. V was clipped by 5 bases and J by 0 bases, with 10 bases between them. The CDR3 contains 14 residues. The CDR3 sequence: CASSQGYMNTEAFF. The CDR3 DNA is TGCGCCAGCAGTCAGGGGTACATGAACACTGAAGCTTTCTTT.

This CDR3 reads CASSQGVVVSPLHF. CDR3 sequence (DNA): TGTGCCAGCAGCCAAGGAGTGGTAGTTTCACCCCTCCACTTT. The chain uses TRBV3-1 (or the pseudogene TRBV3-2) and TRBJ1-6, with no clear D. The CDR3 is 14 amino acids. The V end was cut by 1 base, the J end by 9 bases, with 10 bases between. The germline V gene encodes CDR1 LGHDT and CDR2 YNNKEL (reference sequence).

This clone was recorded only once. The gene calls are TRBV6-7 and TRBJ2-5; 9 bases match TRBD2. TRBV6-7 counts as an open reading frame of uncertain function. The CDR3 runs 15 residues. Trimming at V came to 1 base and at J to 5 bases, leaving 5 bases not matched to a gene. The CDR3 protein is CASSYYVAGVETQYF. The CDR3 DNA follows: TGTGCCAGCAGTTACTACGTAGCGGGAGTGGAGACCCAGTACTTC.

The chain combines TRBV19 with TRBJ2-1; D perhaps matches TRBD2 (6 bases). This CDR3 comprises 14 residues. With 6 bases removed from V and 9 bases from J, the gap between germline ends came to 18 bases. CDR1 and CDR2 (germline): LNHDA, SQIVND (reference sequence). This chain's CDR3 is CASSRGRGRSEQFF. In DNA form, the CDR3 reads TGTGCCAGTAGCAGAGGGCGGGGCCGAAGTGAGCAGTTCTTC. Drawing the rest from reference TRBV19 and TRBJ2-1, the complete variable domain is DGGITQSPKYLFRKEGQNVTLSCEQNLNHDAMYWYRQDPGQGLRLIYYSQIVNDFQKGDIAEGYSVSREKKESFPLTVTSAQKNPTAFYLCASSRGRGRSEQFFGPGTRLTVL.

This clone was seen a few times. J is TRBJ1-1 and V is TRBV29-1, with D possibly being TRBD1 (5 bases). This CDR3 spans 14 amino acids. The germline CDR1 and CDR2 sequences are SQVTM and ANQGSEA. The V and J ends lost 6 bases and 1 base respectively, with 15 bases between them. This chain's CDR3 is CSVASGTANTEAFF. The CDR3 DNA follows: TGCAGCGTGGCGAGCGGGACGGCGAACACTGAAGCTTTCTTT.

The chain combines TRBV7-9 with TRBJ1-1; TRBD1 might be the D (5 bases). This CDR3 has 14 residues. CDR1 and CDR2 from the germline V gene are SEHNR and FQNEAQ (reference sequence). Trimming stripped 1 base from V and 11 bases from J, with 17 bases between. CDR3: CASSLEWGVEKAFF. The CDR3 nucleotides are TGTGCCAGCAGCTTAGAGTGGGGGGTTGAAAAGGCTTTCTTT.

The chain is built from TRBV5-8 and TRBJ1-5; 7 bases map to TRBD1. The CDR3 contains 14 residues. Germline V gives CDR1 SGHTS, CDR2 YDEGEE. The V segment lost 1 base and the J segment 5 bases; nucleotides outside the gene matches: 3. CDR3 amino acids: CASSLTGAYQPQHF. CDR3 DNA sequence: TGTGCCAGCAGCTTGACAGGGGCTTATCAGCCCCAGCATTTT.

The genes are TRBV4-1 and TRBJ1-1; 11 nucleotides line up with TRBD1. Germline CDR1 is MGHRA and CDR2 is YSYEKL. V lost 3 bases and J lost 2; bases outside the gene matches: 2. This CDR3 spans 15 amino acids. Written as DNA, the CDR3 is TGCGCCAGCAGCCAGGGACAGGGGGTTAACACTGAAGCTTTCTTT. As protein: CASSQGQGVNTEAFF.

The chain combines TRBV2 with TRBJ1-5, with a possible D match to TRBD1 (5 bases). Germline values: CDR1 SNHLY, CDR2 FYNNEI. The CDR3 consists of 15 residues. V was cut by 6 bases and J by 0 bases, with 12 bases left in between. The CDR3 here is CASRETVYSNQPQHF. For the CDR3, the DNA is TGTGCCAGCAGAGAGACAGTATATAGCAATCAGCCCCAGCATTTT.

The chain links TRBV27 to TRBJ2-2, with D maybe TRBD2 (7 bases). This CDR3 is built from 15 residues. Germline V gene sequence: CDR1 MNHEY, CDR2 SMNVEV (reference sequence). The V end lost 7 bases, the J end lost 3 bases, and 15 bases lay between the germline ends. The CDR3 loop is CASTRGAMYTGELFF. CDR3 DNA sequence: TGTGCCAGCACCCGGGGGGCCATGTACACCGGGGAGCTGTTTTTT.

The V gene is TRBV12-3 or TRBV12-4, the J gene TRBJ1-4, with 7 bases fitting TRBD1. The CDR3 spans 12 residues. After removal of 8 bases from V and 6 bases from J, the junction contained 3 bases not matched to a gene. For the CDR3, the DNA is TGTGCCAGCTCCGGGACAGATGAAAAACTGTTTTTT. Its protein product is CASSGTDEKLFF.

V is TRBV19 and J is TRBJ1-3, with D perhaps matching TRBD1 (5 bases). Germline CDR1 and CDR2: LNHDA and SQIVND (reference sequence). The CDR3 is 15 residues long. Trimming shortened V by 7 bases and J by 2 bases, and 15 bases separated the two germline ends. The CDR3 region has the DNA TGTGCCAGTACCCCGCTGGGGCTTACTGGAAACACCATATATTTT. Translation gives CASTPLGLTGNTIYF.

V is TRBV6-5 and J is TRBJ2-2, with D maybe TRBD2 (5 bases). The V gene lost 2 bases and the J gene lost 1 base, with 8 bases spanning the gap. From germline, CDR1 is MNHEY and CDR2 SVGAGI. The CDR3 extends over 15 amino acids. CDR3 DNA sequence: TGTGCCAGCAGTTACGCGCGGGTGAACACCGGGGAGCTGTTTTTT. It codes for CASSYARVNTGELFF.